The rows below give T cell receptor beta chains drawn from one sample of a study of cytomegalovirus exposure and HLA in healthy donors. TCRdb keeps only in-frame clones here, not all; method: immunoSEQ multiplex PCR. Its table records 100,000 or so clones. The sequenced sample consisted of PBMCs. Source of these receptors: a woman in her 30s in good health and CMV-seronegative. CDR3s include the opening cysteine and the closing phenylalanine or tryptophan. A D gene is named only where the DNA matches it firmly. Clone size, where shown, is once, few, many, or a class for clones that have expanded.

abundance	len	d_gene	v_gene	j_gene	CDR3nt	CDR3aa
-	15	TRBD1	TRBV2	TRBJ1-2	TGTGCCAGCAGTCCCATTTGGACAGGGAATGCTGGCTACACCTTC	CASSPIWTGNAGYTF
-	15	TRBD2	TRBV6-5	TRBJ2-1	TGTGCCAGCAGTCACGATGCGGGAGGGCCCGTTGAGCAGTTCTTC	CASSHDAGGPVEQFF
-	10	-	TRBV30	TRBJ2-1	TGTGCCTGGAGCGGCAATGAGCAGTTCTTC	CAWSGNEQFF
-	15	-	TRBV7-6	TRBJ2-7	TGTGCCAGCAGCTTAGGGCAGGGATCCCCCTACGAGCAGTACTTC	CASSLGQGSPYEQYF
-	15	TRBD1	TRBV9	TRBJ1-5	TGTGCCAGCAGCACTGGGACAGGGCTAAATCAGCCCCAGCATTTT	CASSTGTGLNQPQHF
-	14	TRBD2	TRBV2	TRBJ2-1	TGTGCCAGCAGGAGCGGGGGTACCTACAATGAGCAGTTCTTC	CASRSGGTYNEQFF
-	14	-	TRBV6-5	TRBJ2-7	TGTGCCAGCAGTTATGGGGGCGAAGGCTACGAGCAGTACTTC	CASSYGGEGYEQYF
-	16	TRBD2	TRBV28	TRBJ2-1	TGTGCCAGCACCCTAGGGACTAGCGGGAGTCCCAATGAGCAGTTCTTC	CASTLGTSGSPNEQFF
-	15	TRBD2	TRBV27	TRBJ2-3	TGTGCCAGCGGAAGACTAGCGCCTAGCACAGATACGCAGTATTTT	CASGRLAPSTDTQYF
-	14	-	TRBV6-1	TRBJ2-5	TGTGCCAGCAGTGAAGCGAGGATACGGGAGACCCAGTACTTC	CASSEARIRETQYF
-	15	TRBD2	TRBV7-9	TRBJ2-7	TGTGCCAGCAGCGACGGGACTAGCGGAGCCTACGAGCAGTACTTC	CASSDGTSGAYEQYF
-	16	TRBD2	TRBV27	TRBJ2-5	TGTGCCAGCAGTCCCCCCGGGAGGCACCGGAGGGAGACCCAGTACTTC	CASSPPGRHRRETQYF
-	15	TRBD1	TRBV13	TRBJ1-1	TGTGCCAGCAGCTTGTGGGGGACAGGGGGCACTGAAGCTTTCTTT	CASSLWGTGGTEAFF
-	15	-	TRBV30	TRBJ2-7	TGTGCCTGGAGCCCCCCGACAGGAAGCTCCTACGAGCAGTACTTC	CAWSPPTGSSYEQYF
-	14	-	TRBV27	TRBJ2-3	TGTGCCAGCAGTCCCACAGCATGGTTCGGTACGCAGTATTTT	CASSPTAWFGTQYF
-	15	TRBD1	TRBV15	TRBJ2-2	TGTGCCACCAGCCAAGACAGGGGATTTACCGGGGAGCTGTTTTTT	CATSQDRGFTGELFF
-	19	TRBD1	TRBV11-2	TRBJ2-7	TGTGCCAGCAGCCACATCTCTAGGACAGGGGGCGCGAATCCCTACGAGCAGTACTTC	CASSHISRTGGANPYEQYF
-	14	-	TRBV7-3	TRBJ2-7	TGTGCCAGCAGCTTAACGGGGAGCTCCTACGAGCAGTACTTC	CASSLTGSSYEQYF
-	11	TRBD1	TRBV19	TRBJ1-2	TGTGCCAGTAGTAAGACCGGGACAGCCTTCTTC	CASSKTGTAFF
-	16	-	TRBV6-4	TRBJ2-3	TGTGCCAGCAGTGACTCAGCAGGTGATGGCACAGATACGCAGTATTTT	CASSDSAGDGTDTQYF
-	14	TRBD2	TRBV10-2	TRBJ2-1	TGCGCCAGCAGTTGGACTAGACTGGGTAATGAGCAGTTCTTC	CASSWTRLGNEQFF
-	15	-	TRBV19	TRBJ2-6	TGTGCCAGTACCATTACAGTTTCTGGGGCCAACGTCCTGACTTTC	CASTITVSGANVLTF
-	16	-	TRBV7-8	TRBJ1-5	TGTGCCAGCAGCCTTCCAAATGCCCACGGGGGTCAGCCCCAGCATTTT	CASSLPNAHGGQPQHF
-	13	TRBD2	TRBV10-3	TRBJ2-1	TGTGCCATCACGCGGGAGTCGGCGGATGAGCAGTTCTTC	CAITRESADEQFF
-	16	TRBD1	TRBV9	TRBJ2-7	TGTGCCAGCAGCGTAGACCAGGGGGCTATCTCCTACGAGCAGTACTTC	CASSVDQGAISYEQYF
-	14	-	TRBV5-4	TRBJ2-3	TGTGCCAGCAGCCCGGAGGTGAGGACAGATACGCAGTATTTT	CASSPEVRTDTQYF
-	18	TRBD1	TRBV7-3	TRBJ2-7	TGTGCCAGCAGCTTATATCCCCTCGGGACAGGGGGCGGCTACGAGCAGTACTTC	CASSLYPLGTGGGYEQYF
-	13	-	TRBV29-1	TRBJ1-1	TGCAGCGTTAGAGGACTTTCGAACACTGAAGCTTTCTTT	CSVRGLSNTEAFF
-	13	-	TRBV27	TRBJ2-7	TGTGCCAGCAGGGGACACGGGGCCTACGAGCAGTACTTC	CASRGHGAYEQYF
-	15	TRBD2	TRBV5-1	TRBJ2-2	TGCGCCAGCAGCAGGACTAGCGGGTACACCGGGGAGCTGTTTTTT	CASSRTSGYTGELFF
-	14	-	TRBV28	TRBJ2-7	TGTGCCAGCAGCAGGGAAGCGGGGACATACGAGCAGTACTTC	CASSREAGTYEQYF
-	14	-	TRBV5-4	TRBJ2-6	TGTGCCAGCAGCCCCGGCTCTGGGGCCAACGTCCTGACTTTC	CASSPGSGANVLTF
-	16	TRBD2	TRBV4-1	TRBJ2-2	TGCGCCAGCAGCCAAGAGCTAGCGGAGAACACCGGGGAGCTGTTTTTT	CASSQELAENTGELFF
-	14	-	TRBV5-1	TRBJ2-1	TGCGCCAGCAGCTTGGATCTGAGGTACAATGAGCAGTTCTTC	CASSLDLRYNEQFF
medium-sized	13	-	TRBV19	TRBJ1-1	TGTGCCAGTAGTTCCCGTCTGAACACTGAAGCTTTCTTT	CASSSRLNTEAFF
-	14	-	TRBV14	TRBJ1-2	TGTGCCAGCAGCCTATACAGGGCGGGCTATGGCTACACCTTC	CASSLYRAGYGYTF
-	13	-	TRBV2	TRBJ1-2	TGTGCCAGCAGTGAACAGGGTAACTATGGCTACACCTTC	CASSEQGNYGYTF
-	11	-	TRBV27	TRBJ2-1	TGTGCCAGCAGCTTCTACAATGAGCAGTTCTTC	CASSFYNEQFF
-	15	TRBD2	TRBV5-1	TRBJ2-1	TGCGCCAGCTGCGAGCGGGAGGGCCGGATAAATGAGCAGTTCTTC	CASCEREGRINEQFF
-	12	-	TRBV15	TRBJ2-1	TGTGCCACCAGTTATGACAGCAATGAGCAGTTCTTC	CATSYDSNEQFF